Listed below are T cell receptor beta chains from one sample, sequenced in a study of OX40 agonist ivuxolimab in advanced cancers. Produced via immunoSEQ multiplex PCR; TCRdb's table is partial and in-frame only. Found here are 45,000 to 60,000 clones, approximately 80% of them singletons; the top ten hold roughly 1.5%. This sample comprised CD4+ or CD8+ T cells sorted from blood, obtained in a trial of the OX40 agonist ivuxolimab. These receptors came from an adult with an advanced solid tumor such as melanoma, head and neck, liver or kidney cancer. CDR3s include the opening cysteine and the closing phenylalanine or tryptophan. Each record gives: J gene, D gene, V gene, clone size, CDR3 DNA, CDR3 protein. A D gene is named only where the DNA matches it firmly. Clone size is shown for a subset of rows, as once, few, many or a class of expanded clone.

TRBJ1-1,-,TRBV2,few,TGTGCCAGCTCGCTTCTGGCGGTGAACACTGAAGCTTTCTTT,CASSLLAVNTEAFF
TRBJ1-1,-,TRBV7-9,-,TGTGCCAGCAGCCGGGACTTGAACACTGAAGCTTTCTTT,CASSRDLNTEAFF
TRBJ2-7,-,TRBV7-2,-,TGTGCCAGCAGCTTAGTGGGCGGAACATCCGCCTACGAGCAGTACTTC,CASSLVGGTSAYEQYF
TRBJ2-3,-,TRBV2,-,TGTGCCAGCAGACCGGGGGGCGGAGGCACAGATACGCAGTATTTT,CASRPGGGGTDTQYF
TRBJ2-7,-,TRBV6-6,-,TGTGCCAGCAGTTCCGGGGGCCGCTACGAGCAGTACTTC,CASSSGGRYEQYF
TRBJ1-1,TRBD1,TRBV19,-,TGTGCCAGTAGTATAGTAGGACAGGGTCTAGGAGAAGCTTTCTTT,CASSIVGQGLGEAFF
TRBJ2-5,-,TRBV5-4,-,TGTGCCAGCAGCTTAGGGGAGGGACAGAGAGGGGAGACCCAGTACTTC,CASSLGEGQRGETQYF
TRBJ2-1,-,TRBV5-1,-,TGCGCCAGCAGCTTGGAGGGGAGATCCTACAATGAGCAGTTCTTC,CASSLEGRSYNEQFF
TRBJ2-7,-,TRBV7-8,-,TGTGCCAGCAGCTCCAATGTGCGGGCTACCTACGAGCAGTACTTC,CASSSNVRATYEQYF
TRBJ2-7,TRBD1,TRBV7-9,-,TGTGCCACAACGCCCCGGACAGGCGGTCTAGAGCAGTACTTC,CATTPRTGGLEQYF
TRBJ1-6,TRBD1,TRBV7-2,few,TGTGCCAGCAGCCAGGGGGAAGTGCGATCACCCCTCCACTTT,CASSQGEVRSPLHF
TRBJ2-7,-,TRBV6-5,-,TGTGCCAGCAGTTACAGAAGGACAGCCTACGAGCAGTACTTC,CASSYRRTAYEQYF
TRBJ1-1,TRBD1,TRBV5-1,-,TGCGCCAGCAGCTTGAGGGGACAGACTCTGAACACTGAAGCTTTCTTT,CASSLRGQTLNTEAFF
TRBJ2-2,-,TRBV7-7,-,TGTGCTAGCAGTACCGGGAACACCGGGGAGCTGTTTTTT,CASSTGNTGELFF
TRBJ1-2,-,TRBV19,-,TGTGCCAGTAGTATTTTTACAGATTTACCCTATGGCTACACCTTC,CASSIFTDLPYGYTF
TRBJ1-2,-,TRBV6-1,-,TGTGCCAGCTCTTACAGCTCGGATGACTATGGCTACACCTTC,CASSYSSDDYGYTF
TRBJ2-3,-,TRBV18,-,TGTGCCAGCTCCATGAATGCGGGCCTAACAGATACGCAGTATTTT,CASSMNAGLTDTQYF
TRBJ1-4,-,TRBV2,-,TGTGCCAGCAGTGCGGAGGGAAGATTCAATGAAAAACTGTTTTTT,CASSAEGRFNEKLFF
TRBJ2-7,TRBD2,TRBV18,-,TGTGCCAGCTCATCGGGACTAGCCCCCCACTACGAGCAGTACTTC,CASSSGLAPHYEQYF
TRBJ2-1,-,TRBV6-6,once,TGTGCCAGCACTAGAGCCAATGAGCAGTTCTTC,CASTRANEQFF
TRBJ1-5,-,TRBV7-2,-,TGTGCCAGTTCCCGGGACCAAAATCAGCCCCAGCATTTT,CASSRDQNQPQHF
TRBJ1-6,-,TRBV5-4,-,TGTGCCAGCAGCTTGCTGGCCAGGGAAATTTTAAATTCACCCCTCCACTTT,CASSLLAREILNSPLHF
TRBJ2-5,-,TRBV4-1,-,TGCGCCAGCAGCCGACTTCAGGGGAGGAATCTCTACCAAGAGACCCAGTACTTC,CASSRLQGRNLYQETQYF
TRBJ1-4,-,TRBV30,-,TGTGCCTGGAGTGGGGGGGCTAATGAAAAACTGTTTTTT,CAWSGGANEKLFF
TRBJ1-4,-,TRBV9,-,TGTGCCAGCAGCTATGGTCGTAATGAAAAACTGTTTTTT,CASSYGRNEKLFF
TRBJ2-1,-,TRBV7-2,-,TGTGCCAGCAGATTGACTAGGGACGAATACAATGAGCAGTTCTTC,CASRLTRDEYNEQFF
TRBJ1-2,-,TRBV6-6,-,TGTGCCAGCAGTTCCACTACAGCATCCTATGGCTACACCTTC,CASSSTTASYGYTF
TRBJ2-1,TRBD2,TRBV5-4,-,TGTGCCAGCAGCGTTGCGGGAGGGTTATACAATGAGCAGTTCTTC,CASSVAGGLYNEQFF
TRBJ1-4,-,TRBV27,-,TGTGCCAGCAGTCCCCGTCCGGGGGCAACTAATGAAAAACTGTTTTTT,CASSPRPGATNEKLFF
TRBJ1-2,-,TRBV11-2,-,TGTGCCAGCAGCCGGAGCCAGGGCGCCATCTCCTTC,CASSRSQGAISF
TRBJ1-2,-,TRBV6-6,-,TGTGCCAGCAGTTACCGGGGGGGCGGCTACACCTTC,CASSYRGGGYTF
TRBJ2-3,-,TRBV5-4,once,TGTGCCAGCAGCCTCCCGGGACAAGGGCGAGATACGCAGTATTTT,CASSLPGQGRDTQYF
TRBJ2-3,TRBD1,TRBV18,-,TGTGCCAGCTCACCACCGGGACAGGGCATGACAGATACGCAGTATTTT,CASSPPGQGMTDTQYF
TRBJ1-2,TRBD1,TRBV18,-,TGTGCCAGCTCACCTTTCATTTTTCGGACAGGGGGTGGATATAACTATGGCTACACCTTC,CASSPFIFRTGGGYNYGYTF